The next 17 T cell receptor beta chains were all read from a single sample in a study of control samples from healthy donors and cancer patients. The protocol was immunoSEQ multiplex PCR, while the TCRdb copy is restricted to in-frame clones and leaves out a portion. The table shows some 97,000 clones, with roughly 87% occurring only once. The sample was blood. These receptors were collected from a woman in her fifties or sixties in good health.

This chain joins TRBV11-3 and TRBJ2-2; D gene uncertain. Trimming removed 5 bases at V and 2 bases at J, with 9 bases between. Per germline, CDR1 SGHNT and CDR2 YENEEA. The CDR3 is made up of 14 amino acids. CDR3 nucleotide sequence: TGTGCCAGCAGCCCGGGTCTCAACACCGGGGAGCTGTTTTTT. Protein product: CASSPGLNTGELFF.

The CDR3 sequence: CASSVDSGQPQHF. Here the CDR3 DNA reads TGTGCCAGCAGTGTAGATTCGGGTCAGCCCCAGCATTTT. The rearrangement links TRBV2 to TRBJ1-5; no clear D gene. This CDR3 region has 13 residues. V lost 4 bases and J lost 6, with 10 bases in between. Per the germline V gene, CDR1 is SNHLY and CDR2 is FYNNEI.

The gene calls are TRBV30 and TRBJ1-3; tentatively, D is TRBD1 (5 bases). This CDR3 spans 23 amino acids. Germline lookup yields CDR1 GTSNPN and CDR2 SVGIG (reference sequence). Trimming took 6 bases from V and 0 from J, leaving 39 bases between them. The CDR3 nucleotides are TGTGCCTGCCGGGGGTGGCAGGATGGCCCGTACTACGCCCGACCAGACTCTGGAAACACCATATATTTT. Amino acid sequence: CACRGWQDGPYYARPDSGNTIYF.

The chain couples TRBV21-1 to TRBJ1-2. TRBV21-1 is listed as a pseudogene. The CDR3 sequence is 16 residues long. CDR3 nucleotides: TGTGCCAGCAGCAAAGCCGCCGGCCAAAGTAACTATGGCTACACCTTC. This gives the protein CASSKAAGQSNYGYTF.

This chain joins TRBV7-2 and TRBJ2-1, with D tentatively TRBD2 (6 bases). Per the germline V gene, CDR1 is SGHTA and CDR2 is FQGNSA. The CDR3 extends over 15 amino acids. With 5 bases removed from V and 7 bases from J, the gap between germline ends came to 18 bases. The DNA for the CDR3 is TGTGCCAGCAGCCGTGTAGGAACTAGCTTAAATGAGCAGTTCTTC. It specifies CASSRVGTSLNEQFF.

The chain uses TRBV2 and TRBJ2-7; 9 bases agree with TRBD2. Trimming removed 8 bases from V and 0 bases from J; junction bases left unmatched: 8. This CDR3 contains 15 residues. Germline CDR1 and CDR2: SNHLY and FYNNEI. The CDR3 sequence: CASRYLLAGSYEQYV. Written as DNA, the CDR3 is TGTGCCAGCCGGTATCTACTAGCGGGCTCCTACGAGCAGTACGTC.

The V call is TRBV6-2 or TRBV6-3, the J call TRBJ2-3, with a possible D match to TRBD2 (6 bases). Germline V lookup: CDR1 MNHEY, CDR2 SVGEGT. The CDR3 spans 15 residues. V lost 2 bases, J lost 2 bases, and 11 bases lay in between. CDR3 in amino acids: CASSYRRGTTDTQYF. The DNA of the CDR3 is TGTGCCAGCAGTTACAGGCGGGGTACCACAGATACGCAGTATTTT.

The V and J genes are TRBV6-6 and TRBJ2-2; no firm D call. The germline CDR1 and CDR2 sequences are MNHNY and SVGAGI (reference sequence). The CDR3 contains 12 residues. V lost 5 bases and J 5 bases, leaving 6 bases between the germline ends. CDR3 nucleotide sequence: TGTGCCAGCAGTCCGAGAACCGGGGAGCTGTTTTTT. It translates to CASSPRTGELFF.

The rearrangement joins TRBV2 to TRBJ2-3, with 10 bases fitting TRBD2. The CDR3 consists of 16 residues. Germline assignment: CDR1 SNHLY and CDR2 FYNNEI. Trimming took 5 bases from V and 0 from J; bases not matched to a gene: 5. This chain's CDR3 is CASSQGLAISTDTQYF. The CDR3 nucleotides are TGTGCCAGCAGTCAGGGACTAGCGATTAGCACAGATACGCAGTATTTT. The whole variable domain, filled in from reference TRBV2 and TRBJ2-3, reads EPEVTQTPSHQVTQMGQEVILRCVPISNHLYFYWYRQILGQKVEFLVSFYNNEISEKSEIFDDQFSVERPDGSNFTLKIRSTKLEDSAMYFCASSQGLAISTDTQYFGPGTRLTVL.

This clone was found once. This chain connects TRBV2 to TRBJ2-1; 10 bases line up with TRBD2. This CDR3 contains 15 residues. CDR1 and CDR2 (germline): SNHLY, FYNNEI. V shed 6 bases, J shed 8 bases, and the junction held 10 bases outside the gene matches. In nucleotides, the CDR3 is TGTGCCAGCAGCCAAGGGGTAGCGGGAGGTTATGAGCAGTTCTTC. Translating gives CASSQGVAGGYEQFF.

The V gene is TRBV5-1, the J gene TRBJ1-1, with 7 nucleotides matching TRBD1. After removal of 1 base from V and 9 bases from J, the junction contained 6 bases not matched to a gene. The CDR3 length is 13 residues. Germline V gene sequence: CDR1 SGHRS, CDR2 YFSETQ. DNA of the CDR3: TGCGCCAGCAGCTTGATCGAAGGGGGCAAAGCTTTCTTT. Translation gives CASSLIEGGKAFF.

The genes are TRBV13 and TRBJ2-3; 9 nucleotides match TRBD2. The J segment lost 6 bases and the V segment lost 3 bases, leaving 13 bases of the junction unmatched. CDR3 size: 17 residues. Per germline, CDR1 PRHDT and CDR2 FYEKMQ (reference sequence). The CDR3: CASSLDALRGGLDTQYF. CDR3 DNA: TGTGCCAGCAGCTTGGACGCCTTGCGGGGGGGCCTTGATACGCAGTATTTT.

This chain uses TRBV13 with TRBJ1-1; D unresolved. The CDR3 totals 16 residues. Trimming removed 1 base from V and 1 base from J, with 13 bases in between. Germline V lookup: CDR1 PRHDT, CDR2 FYEKMQ (reference sequence). CDR3 bases: TGTGCCAGCAGCTTAGTGGGGATCGGACCGAACACTGAAGCTTTCTTT. Translation: CASSLVGIGPNTEAFF.

The chain uses TRBV4-1 and TRBJ2-1; D call uncertain. This CDR3 is built from 15 residues. CDR1 MGHRA and CDR2 YSYEKL come from the germline V gene. V shed 0 bases and J shed 2 bases, with 8 bases lying between them. Here the CDR3 reads CASSQDWSTYNEQFF. The CDR3 DNA reads TGCGCCAGCAGCCAAGATTGGTCTACCTACAATGAGCAGTTCTTC.

The V call is TRBV4-3, the J call TRBJ2-1; 11 bases agree with TRBD1. The CDR3 consists of 16 residues. Germline V gene sequence: CDR1 LGHNA, CDR2 YSLEER. V was clipped by 1 base and J by 9 bases; unmatched bases: 8. CDR3 sequence reads: CASSQAGTGGKVEQFF. CDR3 nucleotide sequence: TGCGCCAGCAGCCAAGCTGGGACAGGGGGGAAAGTTGAGCAGTTCTTC.

The J gene is TRBJ1-4, the V gene TRBV4-1; TRBD1 aligns across 12 bases. V was pared by 0 bases and J by 1 base, with 12 bases of the junction left unmatched. This CDR3 comprises 21 residues. In germline, CDR1 is MGHRA, CDR2 YSYEKL. CDR3 protein: CASSQDTPIGTGGRTNEKLFF. The DNA for the CDR3 is TGCGCCAGCAGCCAAGATACGCCTATTGGGACAGGGGGCAGAACTAATGAAAAACTGTTTTTT.

This chain links TRBV19 with TRBJ1-5; perhaps TRBD1 as D (6 bases). The CDR3 runs 14 residues. The germline V and J ends were trimmed by 6 bases and 0 bases, with 9 bases remaining between them. Germline values: CDR1 LNHDA, CDR2 SQIVND (reference sequence). The CDR3 sequence: CASRDRNSNQPQHF. The CDR3 coding sequence is TGTGCCAGTAGGGACAGAAATAGCAATCAGCCCCAGCATTTT. Full variable domain (outside the CDR3, taken from reference TRBV19 and TRBJ1-5): DGGITQSPKYLFRKEGQNVTLSCEQNLNHDAMYWYRQDPGQGLRLIYYSQIVNDFQKGDIAEGYSVSREKKESFPLTVTSAQKNPTAFYLCASRDRNSNQPQHFGDGTRLSIL.